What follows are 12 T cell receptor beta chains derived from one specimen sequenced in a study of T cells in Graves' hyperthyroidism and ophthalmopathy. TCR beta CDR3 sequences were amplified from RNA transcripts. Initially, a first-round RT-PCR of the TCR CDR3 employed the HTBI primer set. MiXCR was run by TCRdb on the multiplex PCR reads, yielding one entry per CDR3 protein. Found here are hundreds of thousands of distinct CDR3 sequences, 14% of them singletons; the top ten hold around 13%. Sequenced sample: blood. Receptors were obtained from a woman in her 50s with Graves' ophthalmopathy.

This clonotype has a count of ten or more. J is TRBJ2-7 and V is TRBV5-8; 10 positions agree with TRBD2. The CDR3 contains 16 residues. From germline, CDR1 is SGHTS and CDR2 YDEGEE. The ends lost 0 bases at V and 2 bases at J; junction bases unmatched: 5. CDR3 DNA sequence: TGTGCCAGCAGCTTGGGCGGAGCGGGGGGGACCTACGAGCAGTACTTC. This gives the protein CASSLGGAGGTYEQYF.

As DNA, the CDR3 is TGTGCCAGCAGCTTAGAGGGACTAGCGGGAAGCTCCTACAATGAGCAGTTCTTC. Translation: CASSLEGLAGSSYNEQFF. The chain links TRBV7-2 to TRBJ2-1; 13 bases line up with TRBD2. V gave up 1 base and J gave up 0 bases; unmatched junction bases: 3. CDR1 and CDR2 (germline): SGHTA, FQGNSA. The CDR3 is 18 residues long.

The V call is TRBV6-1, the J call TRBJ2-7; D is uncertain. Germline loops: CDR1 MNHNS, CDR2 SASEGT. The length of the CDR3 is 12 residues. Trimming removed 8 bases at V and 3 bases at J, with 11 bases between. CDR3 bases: TGTGCCAGCCTGGCGGTAGGCTACGAGCAGTACTTC. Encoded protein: CASLAVGYEQYF.

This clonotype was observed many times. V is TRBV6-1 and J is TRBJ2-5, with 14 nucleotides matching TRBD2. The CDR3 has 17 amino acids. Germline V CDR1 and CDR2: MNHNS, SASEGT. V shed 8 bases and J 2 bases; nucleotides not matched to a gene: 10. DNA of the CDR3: TGTGCCAGCCGACTAGCGGGAGGGAGACGTTGGCAAGAGACCCAGTACTTC. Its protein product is CASRLAGGRRWQETQYF.

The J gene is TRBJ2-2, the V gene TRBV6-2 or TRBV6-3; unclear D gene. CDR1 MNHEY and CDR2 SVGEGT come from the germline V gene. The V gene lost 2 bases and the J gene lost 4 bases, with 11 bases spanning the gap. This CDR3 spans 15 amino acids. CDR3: CASSYLGSSTGELFF. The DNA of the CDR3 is TGTGCCAGCAGTTACCTAGGTTCGAGCACCGGGGAGCTGTTTTTT.

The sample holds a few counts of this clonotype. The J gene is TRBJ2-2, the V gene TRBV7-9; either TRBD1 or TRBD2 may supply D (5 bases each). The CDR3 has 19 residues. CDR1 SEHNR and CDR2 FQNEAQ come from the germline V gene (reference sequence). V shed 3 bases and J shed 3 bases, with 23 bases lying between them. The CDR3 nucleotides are TGTGCCAGCAGCTTGTCAGCCTCTGGGGCGAGCGGACACACCGGGGAGCTGTTTTTT. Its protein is CASSLSASGASGHTGELFF.

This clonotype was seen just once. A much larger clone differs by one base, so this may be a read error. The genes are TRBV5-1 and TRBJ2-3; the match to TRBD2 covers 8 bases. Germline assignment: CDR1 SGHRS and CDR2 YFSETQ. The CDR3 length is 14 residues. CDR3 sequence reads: CVSKREQSTDTQYF. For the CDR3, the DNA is TGCGTCAGCAAGCGGGAGCAAAGCACAGATACGCAGTATTTT.

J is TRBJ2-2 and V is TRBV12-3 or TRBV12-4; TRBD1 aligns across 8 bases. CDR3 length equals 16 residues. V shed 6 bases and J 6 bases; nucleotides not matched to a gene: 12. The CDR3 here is CASRILDRGEPGELFF. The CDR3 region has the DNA TGTGCCAGCAGGATCCTCGACAGGGGAGAACCCGGGGAGCTGTTTTTT.

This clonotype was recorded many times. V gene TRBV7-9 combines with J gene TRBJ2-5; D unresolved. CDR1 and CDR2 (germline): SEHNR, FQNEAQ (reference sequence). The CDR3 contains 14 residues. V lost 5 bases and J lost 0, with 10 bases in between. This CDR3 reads CASSPTEYQETQYF. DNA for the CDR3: TGTGCCAGCAGCCCGACGGAGTACCAAGAGACCCAGTACTTC. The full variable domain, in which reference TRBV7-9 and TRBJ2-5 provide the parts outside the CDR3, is DTGVSQNPRHKITKRGQNVTFRCDPISEHNRLYWYRQTLGQGPEFLTYFQNEAQLEKSRLLSDRFSAERPKGSFSTLEIQRTEQGDSAMYLCASSPTEYQETQYFGPGTRLLVL.

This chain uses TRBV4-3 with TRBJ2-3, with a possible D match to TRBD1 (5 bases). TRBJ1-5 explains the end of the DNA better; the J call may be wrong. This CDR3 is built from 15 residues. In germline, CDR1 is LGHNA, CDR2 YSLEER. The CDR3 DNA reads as TGCGCCAGCAGCCCTGGGGCCCCAGTGGCAGATACGCAGCATTTT. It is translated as CASSPGAPVADTQHF.

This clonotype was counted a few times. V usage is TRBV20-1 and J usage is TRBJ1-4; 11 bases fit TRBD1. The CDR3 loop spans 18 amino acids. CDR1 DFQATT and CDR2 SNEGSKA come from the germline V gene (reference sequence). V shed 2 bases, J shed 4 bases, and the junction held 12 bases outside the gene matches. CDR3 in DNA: TGCAGTGCTAGACAAACTCGGACAGGGGGCTATGGTAATGAAAAACTGTTTTTT. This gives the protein CSARQTRTGGYGNEKLFF.

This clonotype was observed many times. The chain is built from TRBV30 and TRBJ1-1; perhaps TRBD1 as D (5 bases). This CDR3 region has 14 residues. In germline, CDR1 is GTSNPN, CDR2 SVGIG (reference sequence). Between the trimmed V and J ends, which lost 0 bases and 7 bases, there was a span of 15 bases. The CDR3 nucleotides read TGTGCCTGGAGTGTGGGACGGGGTACCCGTGAAGCTTTCTTT. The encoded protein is CAWSVGRGTREAFF.